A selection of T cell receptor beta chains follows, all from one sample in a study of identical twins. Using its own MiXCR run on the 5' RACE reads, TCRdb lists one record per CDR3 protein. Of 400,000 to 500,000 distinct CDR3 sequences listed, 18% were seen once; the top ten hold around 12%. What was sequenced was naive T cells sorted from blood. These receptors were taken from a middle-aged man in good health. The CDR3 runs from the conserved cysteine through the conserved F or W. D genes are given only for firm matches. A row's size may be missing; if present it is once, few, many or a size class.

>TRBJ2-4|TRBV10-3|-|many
TGTGCCATCAGTCTAGGACCCCGGGGCGGCAAAAACATTCAGTACTTC
CAISLGPRGGKNIQYF
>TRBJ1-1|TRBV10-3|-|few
TGTGCCATCAGTGTATCCGGGGCCATCCTTTCGAACACTGAAGCTTTCTTT
CAISVSGAILSNTEAFF
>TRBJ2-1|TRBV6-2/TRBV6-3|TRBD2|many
TGTGCCAGCAGTTACGCTAGCGGAGACAATGAGCAGTTCTTC
CASSYASGDNEQFF
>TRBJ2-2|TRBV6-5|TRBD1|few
TGTGCCAGCAGTTCCCCGGGACAGGGGCTCACCGGGGAGCTGTTTTTT
CASSSPGQGLTGELFF
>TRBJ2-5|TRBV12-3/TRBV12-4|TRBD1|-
TGTGCCAGCAGGGACAGGGGGCGGGAGGAGACCCAGTACTTC
CASRDRGREETQYF
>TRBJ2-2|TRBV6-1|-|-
TGTGCCAGCAGGACACAGAACACCGGGGAGCTGTTTTTT
CASRTQNTGELFF
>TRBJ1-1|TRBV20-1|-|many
TGCAGTGCTAGAGATGCCAGGGCAAACACTGAAGCTTTCTTT
CSARDARANTEAFF
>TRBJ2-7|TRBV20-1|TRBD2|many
TGCAGTGCTAGAGATATCACTAGCGGGGTATACGAGCAGTACTTC
CSARDITSGVYEQYF
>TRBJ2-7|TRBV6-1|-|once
TGTGCCAGCAGTGAAGTTTCGCGCGGCTTGGGAGGCGAGCAGTACTTC
CASSEVSRGLGGEQYF
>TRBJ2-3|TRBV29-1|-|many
TGCAGCGTTGAACAGGCCAGGGATACGCAGTATTTT
CSVEQARDTQYF
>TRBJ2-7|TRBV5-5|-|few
TGTGCCAGCAGGTTGCCGGGGCCGTACGAGCAGTACTTC
CASRLPGPYEQYF
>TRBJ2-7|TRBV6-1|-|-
TGTGCCAGCAGTAGCCATCGGATACGTTTGGACGAGCAGTACTTC
CASSSHRIRLDEQYF
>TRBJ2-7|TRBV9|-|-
TGTGCCAGCAGCGTAGCTTGGGGCGAGCAGTACTTC
CASSVAWGEQYF
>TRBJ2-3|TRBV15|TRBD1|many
TGTGCCACCAGCAGAGAGGGACAGGGCCACGAGGATACGCAGTATTTT
CATSREGQGHEDTQYF
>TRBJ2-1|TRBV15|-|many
TGTGCCACCAGCAGAGGGGGGACGGGTAGCTACAATGAGCAGTTCTTC
CATSRGGTGSYNEQFF
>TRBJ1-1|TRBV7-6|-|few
TGTGCCAGCAGCTTAGGGGTCGGGGGACCTATGAACACTGAAGCTTTCTTT
CASSLGVGGPMNTEAFF
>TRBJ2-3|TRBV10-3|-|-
TGTGCCATCAGGTCTTTTCCGGGACTTGAGACTAGCACAGATACGCAGTATTTT
CAIRSFPGLETSTDTQYF
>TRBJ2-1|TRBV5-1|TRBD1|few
TGCGCCAGCAGCAAACTCGGGACAGGGGGTAAAAATGAGCAGTTCTTC
CASSKLGTGGKNEQFF
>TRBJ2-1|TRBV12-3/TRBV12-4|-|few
TGTGCCAGCAGTTTGTCCGGTTTTGAGCAGTTCTTC
CASSLSGFEQFF
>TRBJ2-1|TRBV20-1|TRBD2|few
TGCAGTGCTAGACCCGGGACTAGCTTGACCTACAATGAGCAGTTCTTC
CSARPGTSLTYNEQFF
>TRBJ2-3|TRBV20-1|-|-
TGCAGCGCTCCCTGGGCAGGCACAGATACGCAGTATTTT
CSAPWAGTDTQYF
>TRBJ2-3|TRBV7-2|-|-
TGTGCCAGCAGCTTAGTGGGGGCGGGACGTACGCAGTATTTT
CASSLVGAGRTQYF
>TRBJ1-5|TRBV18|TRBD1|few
TGTGCCAGCTCACCACCAGGGACAGGGACTAATCAGCCCCAGCATTTT
CASSPPGTGTNQPQHF
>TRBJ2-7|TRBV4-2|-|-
TGTGCCACAAGCCCAGCTGCCCTACAAAGCGAGCAGTACTTC
CATSPAALQSEQYF
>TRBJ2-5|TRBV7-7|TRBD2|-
TGTGCCAGCAGCTTCTCAGCGGGAGAAGAGACCCAGTACTTC
CASSFSAGEETQYF
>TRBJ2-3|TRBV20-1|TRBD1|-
TGCAGAGTCACAGGGACAGGGGAGACAGATACGCAGTATTTT
CRVTGTGETDTQYF
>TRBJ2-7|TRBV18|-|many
TGTGCCAGCTCACCAATCGCGGTCTACGAGCAGTACTTC
CASSPIAVYEQYF